The 18 T cell receptor beta chains below were found in one sample sequenced in a study of technical replicates of blood from a handful of donors. TCRdb's copy holds only in-frame clones and misses some; the assay was immunoSEQ multiplex PCR. The data contain 90,000 to 100,000 clones, about 95% of them seen just once; the ten biggest clones take up less than 0.4%. The sequenced sample was T cells isolated from PBMCs. These receptors originate from a human donor in good health.

The chain recombines TRBV7-2 with TRBJ1-1, with 7 bases lining up with TRBD1. Germline values: CDR1 SGHTA, CDR2 FQGNSA. V lost 5 bases to trimming and J lost 0 bases; unmatched junction nucleotides: 6. This CDR3 is built from 15 residues. Here the CDR3 DNA reads TGTGCCAGCAGCACGACAGGGCAAATGAACACTGAAGCTTTCTTT. Translation gives CASSTTGQMNTEAFF.

This chain connects TRBV30 to TRBJ1-2; D gene unclear. Germline V CDR1 and CDR2: GTSNPN, SVGIG (reference sequence). The CDR3 covers 14 residues. Trimming shortened V by 0 bases and J by 3 bases, and 11 bases separated the two germline ends. CDR3 nucleotide sequence: TGTGCCTGGAGTGTACAGCGGGGATACTATGGCTACACCTTC. As protein: CAWSVQRGYYGYTF.

The rearrangement links TRBV19 to TRBJ2-7, with D possibly being TRBD2 (6 bases). V was trimmed by 6 bases and J by 6 bases, leaving 12 bases between them. CDR1 is LNHDA, CDR2 SQIVND, per germline (reference sequence). The CDR3 runs 12 residues. The CDR3 DNA reads TGTGCCAGTAGCTGGGGGGAGAGCGAGCAGTACTTC. Translated: CASSWGESEQYF.

The gene calls are TRBV6-6 and TRBJ2-7, with 8 bases matching TRBD1. The CDR3 length is 14 residues. V lost 7 bases, J lost 5 bases, and 10 bases stayed unmatched. Germline CDR1 and CDR2: MNHNY and SVGAGI (reference sequence). For the CDR3, the DNA is TGTGCCAGCACCTCGGGGCAGGGGGCAAACGAGCAGTACTTC. Translating it yields CASTSGQGANEQYF.

The chain combines TRBV28 with TRBJ1-1; TRBD1 agrees at 8 bases. Germline V lookup: CDR1 MDHEN, CDR2 SYDVKM. This CDR3 contains 13 residues. With 5 bases clipped from V and 11 bases from J, the junction kept 10 bases outside the gene matches. CDR3 in amino acids: CASSGGLTGDAFF. The CDR3 DNA is TGTGCCAGCAGTGGAGGATTGACAGGGGACGCTTTCTTT.

This sequence joins TRBV2 and TRBJ2-1; 8 positions agree with TRBD1. The germline V gene has CDR1 SNHLY and CDR2 FYNNEI. This CDR3 is 15 amino acids long. V gave up 10 bases and J gave up 0 bases; unmatched junction bases: 8. CDR3 sequence: CATHRTGGSYNEQFF. The CDR3 bases are TGTGCCACCCACCGAACAGGGGGCTCCTACAATGAGCAGTTCTTC. Full variable domain (remainder filled in from reference TRBV2 and TRBJ2-1): EPEVTQTPSHQVTQMGQEVILRCVPISNHLYFYWYRQILGQKVEFLVSFYNNEISEKSEIFDDQFSVERPDGSNFTLKIRSTKLEDSAMYFCATHRTGGSYNEQFFGPGTRLTVL.

The chain combines TRBV6-1 with TRBJ1-5, with a possible D match to TRBD1 (5 bases). Germline CDR1 is MNHNS and CDR2 is SASEGT. The CDR3 has 15 residues. Trimming took 4 bases from V and 0 from J, leaving 10 bases between them. CDR3 sequence: CASSALGGSNQPQHF. The CDR3 nucleotides read TGTGCCAGCAGTGCCTTGGGGGGTAGCAATCAGCCCCAGCATTTT.

The gene calls are TRBV7-3 and TRBJ2-1; 9 nucleotides agree with TRBD2. J was trimmed by 7 bases and V by 2 bases; bases with no gene match: 15. The CDR3 has 18 residues. CDR1 and CDR2 (germline): SGHTA, FQGTGA. CDR3 residues: CASSLRGRASGMRNEQFF. The CDR3, as DNA: TGTGCCAGCAGCTTACGTGGTCGGGCTAGCGGGATGAGAAATGAGCAGTTCTTC.

This clone was seen once. The chain links TRBV27 to TRBJ2-7; D unclear. V was shortened by 6 bases and J by 4 bases, with 13 bases between the two germline ends. This CDR3 contains 13 residues. Germline V gene lookup returns CDR1 MNHEY and CDR2 SMNVEV (reference sequence). The CDR3 DNA follows: TGTGCCAGCAGCAGTAACTACTTATACGAGCAGTACTTC. It specifies CASSSNYLYEQYF.

The V call is TRBV6-1, the J call TRBJ2-7, with TRBD1 matching 9 bases. V shed 5 bases and J 3 bases; nucleotides not matched to a gene: 5. Germline CDR1 and CDR2: MNHNS and SASEGT. This CDR3 contains 14 residues. CDR3 DNA sequence: TGTGCCAGCAGTAACCGGGACAGGGTCTACGAGCAGTACTTC. Translated, it gives CASSNRDRVYEQYF.

The chain uses TRBV9 and TRBJ1-1; D is unclear. Germline V CDR1 and CDR2: SGDLS, YYNGEE. V was cut by 3 bases and J by 1 base, with 10 bases left in between. This CDR3 is built from 14 residues. CDR3 nucleotides: TGTGCCAGCAGCGCCACAGTAACGAACACTGAAGCTTTCTTT. The encoded protein is CASSATVTNTEAFF.

The chain has TRBV10-3 and TRBJ1-2; D gene uncertain. The germline CDR1 and CDR2 sequences are ENHRY and SYGVKD. This CDR3 has 15 residues. V lost 3 bases and J 4 bases, leaving 15 bases between the germline ends. The CDR3 spells CAISDETLFTYGYTF. The CDR3 DNA reads as TGTGCCATCAGTGACGAGACACTCTTCACCTATGGCTACACCTTC.

The rearrangement uses TRBV29-1 and TRBJ2-5, with 14 bases that match TRBD2. The ends lost 3 bases at V and 10 bases at J; junction bases unmatched: 10. Germline V CDR1 and CDR2: SQVTM, ANQGSEA. The CDR3 contains 15 residues. The CDR3 bases are TGCAGCGTTGAGTTGGTGACTAGCGGGAGGGCCATCCAGTACTTC. This sequence encodes CSVELVTSGRAIQYF.

J is TRBJ2-1 and V is TRBV6-5, with 9 positions matching TRBD1. CDR1 and CDR2 from the germline V gene are MNHEY and SVGAGI. The CDR3 has 14 amino acids. The V gene end was trimmed by 4 bases and the J gene end by 10 bases; junction bases not matched to a gene: 8. The CDR3 DNA sequence: TGTGCCAGCAGTTCCGGGACAGGGATAAGGGAGCAGTTCTTC. This gives the protein CASSSGTGIREQFF.

The rearrangement joins TRBV18 to TRBJ2-1; 7 bases are a match to TRBD2. Germline V lookup: CDR1 KGHSH, CDR2 LQKENI. This CDR3 is 15 amino acids long. The ends lost 3 bases at V and 10 bases at J; junction bases unmatched: 12. CDR3 in amino acids: CASSPRGSAGWEQFF. CDR3 DNA sequence: TGTGCCAGCTCACCGAGAGGGTCAGCGGGGTGGGAGCAGTTCTTC. Variable domain in full (rest from reference TRBV18 and TRBJ2-1): NAGVMQNPRHLVRRRGQEARLRCSPMKGHSHVYWYRQLPEEGLKFMVYLQKENIIDESGMPKERFSAEFPKEGPSILRIQQVVRGDSAAYFCASSPRGSAGWEQFFGPGTRLTVL.

This rearrangement joins TRBV10-2 to TRBJ1-1, with a weak D call TRBD1 (5 bases). The V and J ends lost 6 bases and 4 bases respectively, with 9 bases between them. The CDR3 length is 12 residues. Germline V lookup: CDR1 WSHSY, CDR2 SAAADI. For the CDR3, the DNA is TGCGCCAGCAGGGGGGGGTCCACTGAAGCTTTCTTT. It yields the protein CASRGGSTEAFF.

This clone was detected once. The chain employs TRBV5-5 and TRBJ2-1, with 7 bases identical to TRBD2. The CDR3 length is 14 residues. The V gene end was trimmed by 1 base and the J gene end by 4 bases; junction bases not matched to a gene: 2. Germline V lookup: CDR1 SGHKS, CDR2 YYEKEE (reference sequence). CDR3 in DNA: TGTGCCAGCAGCTTGAGCGGGGCATACAATGAGCAGTTCTTC. Residues: CASSLSGAYNEQFF.

This rearrangement joins TRBV27 to TRBJ2-5, with a tentative D call TRBD2 (5 bases). Trimming shortened V by 5 bases and J by 5 bases, and 12 bases separated the two germline ends. Germline lookup yields CDR1 MNHEY and CDR2 SMNVEV (reference sequence). This CDR3 region has 13 residues. CDR3 nucleotides: TGTGCCAGCAGTACACTAGGCTGGGAGACCCAGTACTTC. Amino acid sequence: CASSTLGWETQYF.